These 30 T cell receptor beta chains were all obtained from the same sample, sequenced in a study of cytomegalovirus exposure and HLA in healthy donors. The PCR used 60 Vbeta and 13 Jbeta primers. The assay was immunoSEQ multiplex PCR, and TCRdb's table has in-frame clones only and misses some. The sample lists 90,000 to 100,000 clones; approximately 71% were seen once. Material for sequencing was PBMCs. Receptor source: a female donor in good health and CMV-seronegative.

The V call is TRBV7-8, the J call TRBJ1-4, with D possibly being TRBD1 (6 bases). The V and J ends lost 4 bases and 3 bases respectively, with 21 bases between them. Germline V CDR1 and CDR2: SGHVS, FQNEAQ. The CDR3 spans 18 residues. The CDR3 reads CASSSKRGGAQANEKLFF. DNA for the CDR3: TGTGCCAGCAGCTCGAAAAGGGGGGGGGCCCAAGCTAATGAAAAACTGTTTTTT.

J is TRBJ2-1 and V is TRBV7-5; the tabulated D call, TRBD2, remains unverified against the DNA. TRBV7-5 is flagged as a pseudogene. The CDR3 has 15 residues. The CDR3 spells CARRLYNRGNNEQFF. The CDR3, as DNA: TGTGCCAGAAGACTCTATAACCGGGGTAACAATGAGCAGTTCTTC.

This chain connects TRBV18 to TRBJ2-1; the D is unclear. The germline V gene encodes CDR1 KGHSH and CDR2 LQKENI. V was cut by 2 bases and J by 6 bases, with 8 bases left in between. There are 13 residues in the CDR3. CDR3 region: CASSPGQFNEQFF. The CDR3 DNA follows: TGTGCCAGCTCACCAGGGCAGTTCAATGAGCAGTTCTTC.

This rearrangement joins TRBV19 to TRBJ2-7; 13 positions agree with TRBD2. After removal of 6 bases from V and 2 bases from J, the junction contained 1 base not matched to a gene. This CDR3 is 14 amino acids long. CDR1 and CDR2 (germline): LNHDA, SQIVND (reference sequence). CDR3 region: CASRLAGGAYEQYF. DNA of the CDR3: TGTGCCAGTAGACTAGCGGGAGGGGCCTACGAGCAGTACTTC.

The rearrangement links TRBV30 to TRBJ2-7; D perhaps matches TRBD2 (6 bases). The germline CDR1 and CDR2 sequences are GTSNPN and SVGIG (reference sequence). V was cut by 6 bases and J by 3 bases, with 15 bases left in between. The CDR3 runs 13 residues. CDR3 amino acids: CACSRGPNYEQYF. The DNA of the CDR3 is TGTGCCTGCTCGCGGGGACCTAACTACGAGCAGTACTTC.

This clone has just one count. The chain is built from TRBV7-2 and TRBJ1-1, with a tentative D call TRBD1 (5 bases). Germline V gene data show CDR1 as SGHTA and CDR2 as FQGNSA. V was clipped by 2 bases and J by 3 bases, with 16 bases between them. The CDR3 has 16 residues. The CDR3 DNA reads as TGTGCCAGCAGCTTAAACAGCATTGGCAGGGACACTGAAGCTTTCTTT. This sequence encodes CASSLNSIGRDTEAFF. Based on the CDR3 plus reference TRBV7-2 and TRBJ1-1, the full variable domain is GAGVSQSPSNKVTEKGKDVELRCDPISGHTALYWYRQSLGQGLEFLIYFQGNSAPDKSGLPSDRFSAERTGGSVSTLTIQRTQQEDSAVYLCASSLNSIGRDTEAFFGQGTRLTVV.

The chain recombines TRBV5-1 with TRBJ1-4; 7 bases agree with TRBD1. CDR1 and CDR2 from the germline V gene are SGHRS and YFSETQ. Trimming took 4 bases from V and 5 from J; bases not matched to a gene: 8. This CDR3 region has 15 residues. The CDR3 reads CASSQRDRVNEKLFF. DNA of the CDR3: TGCGCCAGCAGCCAGCGTGACAGGGTGAATGAAAAACTGTTTTTT.

The chain links TRBV6-5 to TRBJ2-7, with 7 nucleotides matching TRBD1. CDR1 and CDR2 (germline): MNHEY, SVGAGI. The CDR3 extends over 15 amino acids. J gave up 4 bases and V 3 bases, and 9 bases lay outside the gene matches. The CDR3 loop reads CASSYAAGGRYEQYF. The CDR3, as DNA: TGTGCCAGCAGTTATGCGGCAGGGGGTAGGTACGAGCAGTACTTC.

The rearrangement uses TRBV6-5 and TRBJ1-6; 7 nucleotides align to TRBD1. J was trimmed by 14 bases and V by 5 bases; bases with no gene match: 6. Germline lookup yields CDR1 MNHEY and CDR2 SVGAGI. The CDR3 contains 12 residues. CDR3 DNA sequence: TGTGCCAGCAGTACGGGACAGTTAACCCTCCACTTT. Protein product: CASSTGQLTLHF.

The sample holds a few counts of this clone. One junction end disagrees with the germline gene, perhaps due to a read error. The chain uses TRBV6-1 and TRBJ2-7; the match to TRBD1 covers 8 bases. Per germline, CDR1 MNHNS and CDR2 SASEGT. This CDR3 spans 14 amino acids. CDR3: CASSAPNPRQGRHF. CDR3 nucleotide sequence: TGTGCCAGCAGTGCCCCTAACCCAAGACAGGGGAGGCACTTC.

The sample holds a few counts of this clone. The chain couples TRBV14 to TRBJ1-2; D call uncertain. V lost 0 bases and J lost 2, with 16 bases in between. CDR1 is SGHDN, CDR2 FVKESK, per germline. This CDR3 has 17 amino acids. In nucleotides, the CDR3 is TGTGCCAGCAGCCAAGATAACTTTAAAGAGATGAACTATGGCTACACCTTC. It is translated as CASSQDNFKEMNYGYTF. The entire variable domain, with the rest obtained from reference TRBV14 and TRBJ1-2, is as follows: EAGVTQFPSHSVIEKGQTVTLRCDPISGHDNLYWYRRVMGKEIKFLLHFVKESKQDESGMPNNRFLAERTGGTYSTLKVQPAELEDSGVYFCASSQDNFKEMNYGYTFGSGTRLTVV.

The chain joins TRBV5-6 to TRBJ1-1; D remains unclear. The CDR3 runs 13 residues. Germline CDR1 is SGHDT and CDR2 is YYEEEE. V gave up 0 bases and J gave up 5 bases, with 8 bases separating them. The CDR3 protein is CASSLDRETEAFF. The CDR3 DNA reads as TGTGCCAGCAGCTTGGATAGGGAGACTGAAGCTTTCTTT. Combining the CDR3 with reference TRBV5-6 and TRBJ1-1 gives the whole variable domain DAGVTQSPTHLIKTRGQQVTLRCSPKSGHDTVSWYQQALGQGPQFIFQYYEEEERQRGNFPDRFSGHQFPNYSSELNVNALLLGDSALYLCASSLDRETEAFFGQGTRLTVV.

This clone was observed once. This chain uses TRBV6-1 with TRBJ1-1, with D maybe TRBD1 (5 bases). V lost 7 bases and J 1 base, leaving 10 bases between the germline ends. The CDR3 runs to 13 residues. Germline V CDR1 and CDR2: MNHNS, SASEGT. CDR3 coding DNA: TGTGCCAGCATATTAGACAGGAACACTGAAGCTTTCTTT. Encoded protein: CASILDRNTEAFF.

This chain uses TRBV18 with TRBJ1-3, with D possibly TRBD1 on 6 matching bases. The V gene lost 3 bases and the J gene lost 0 bases, with 15 bases spanning the gap. This CDR3 contains 17 residues. The germline CDR1 and CDR2 sequences are KGHSH and LQKENI. CDR3 in amino acids: CASSPDSPSLSGNTIYF. In DNA, the CDR3 is TGTGCCAGCTCACCGGACAGTCCGTCACTCTCTGGAAACACCATATATTTT.

This chain joins TRBV5-6 and TRBJ1-1; 10 nucleotides agree with TRBD1. J gave up 4 bases and V 3 bases, and 12 bases lay outside the gene matches. The CDR3 spans 17 residues. Germline CDR1 reads SGHDT; CDR2 reads YYEEEE. CDR3 loop: CASSSAGQGRATTEAFF. In DNA form, the CDR3 reads TGTGCCAGCAGCTCGGCGGGACAGGGGAGGGCGACCACTGAAGCTTTCTTT.

The CDR3 loop is CASSPDIDQPQHF. The CDR3 DNA is TGTGCCAGCTCACCCGACATAGATCAGCCCCAGCATTTT. This rearrangement joins TRBV18 to TRBJ1-5; D is uncertain. Germline CDR1 reads KGHSH; CDR2 reads LQKENI. The CDR3 is 13 amino acids. V lost 3 bases, J lost 5 bases, and 8 bases lay in between.

The gene calls are TRBV4-3 and TRBJ1-6; TRBD1 agrees at 8 bases. This CDR3 spans 19 amino acids. Germline CDR1 LGHNA, CDR2 YSLEER. V dropped 1 base and J dropped 5; count of bases not matched to a gene: 13. CDR3 coding DNA: TGCGCCAGCAGCCAAGGGACCCCGAACCACAGGGGGAATAATTCACCCCTCCACTTT. Amino acids: CASSQGTPNHRGNNSPLHF.

This clone was seen more than once but under ten times. V gene TRBV27 combines with J gene TRBJ2-3; 9 bases fit TRBD1. The junction had 13 bases not matched to a gene; V was cut back by 2 bases and J by 10 bases. The CDR3 extends over 16 amino acids. The germline CDR1 and CDR2 sequences are MNHEY and SMNVEV (reference sequence). For the CDR3, the DNA is TGTGCCAGCAGTTTAGCTGTGAACAGGGGGCGTGAAGCGCAGTATTTT. It translates to CASSLAVNRGREAQYF.

This clone was picked up one time. The chain uses TRBV30 and TRBJ1-5; 8 bases align to TRBD1. CDR1 is GTSNPN and CDR2 is SVGIG in the germline V gene (reference sequence). Trimming cost V 2 bases and J 4 bases; bases outside gene matches: 7. This CDR3 is built from 15 residues. CDR3 sequence reads: CAWSLSNRGNQPQHF. CDR3 nucleotide sequence: TGTGCCTGGAGTTTGTCTAACAGGGGGAATCAGCCCCAGCATTTT.

The sample holds a few counts of this clone. The gene calls are TRBV15 and TRBJ1-1; 10 positions agree with TRBD1. V gave up 0 bases and J gave up 6 bases; unmatched junction bases: 10. The CDR3 runs to 17 residues. Germline CDR1 is LNHNV and CDR2 is YYDKDF (reference sequence). The CDR3 region has the DNA TGTGCCACCAGCAGAGATCGAACCCGGGACAGGGGATCTGAAGCTTTCTTT. Amino acid sequence: CATSRDRTRDRGSEAFF.

V usage is TRBV19 and J usage is TRBJ2-1, with D tentatively TRBD2 (6 bases). Trimming left V 4 bases short and J 6 bases short, with 13 bases between. The CDR3 length is 14 residues. The V gene's germline CDR1 is LNHDA and CDR2 SQIVND (reference sequence). The CDR3 DNA is TGTGCCAGTAGTAGTAACCCGGAGGGCAATGAGCAGTTCTTC. This translates into CASSSNPEGNEQFF.

There are a few counts of this clone. The chain couples TRBV5-1 to TRBJ1-2; TRBD1 aligns across 7 bases. Trimming removed 4 bases from V and 6 bases from J; junction bases left unmatched: 9. The germline gives CDR1 SGHRS, CDR2 YFSETQ. The CDR3 runs to 14 residues. DNA for the CDR3: TGCGCCAGCAGCGACCAGGGGGGAGGAAATGGCTACACCTTC. It translates to CASSDQGGGNGYTF.

This clone appeared once. This rearrangement joins TRBV7-6 to TRBJ2-3, with 9 bases identical to TRBD2. Trimming cost V 5 bases and J 1 base; bases outside gene matches: 4. This CDR3 is 15 amino acids long. The germline V gene encodes CDR1 SGHVS and CDR2 FNYEAQ. Written as DNA, the CDR3 is TGTGCCAGCAGCCGTAGCGGGGGAGGCACAGATACGCAGTATTTT. It codes for CASSRSGGGTDTQYF.

This clone is a singleton in its sample. The chain carries TRBV19 and TRBJ1-2; 9 bases are a match to TRBD1. Trimming removed 5 bases from V and 8 bases from J; junction bases left unmatched: 6. The CDR3 has 13 residues. CDR1 is LNHDA, CDR2 SQIVND, per germline (reference sequence). The chain's CDR3 is CASSPGQGDGYTF. The CDR3 region has the DNA TGTGCCAGTAGTCCGGGACAGGGAGACGGCTACACCTTC.

J is TRBJ1-3 and V is TRBV10-3, with D tentatively TRBD1 (6 bases). Germline CDR1 reads ENHRY; CDR2 reads SYGVKD. V was trimmed by 6 bases and J by 4 bases, leaving 16 bases between them. The CDR3 contains 15 residues. CDR3 bases: TGTGCCATCAGGGCAGCAGGGGTGGGAGGAAACACCATATATTTT. Translated: CAIRAAGVGGNTIYF.

CDR3 sequence: CASSRTGGDGELFF. The CDR3 DNA reads as TGTGCCAGCTCACGGACAGGAGGGGACGGGGAGCTGTTTTTT. This chain joins TRBV18 and TRBJ2-2; TRBD1 is a possible D gene (7 bases). Between the trimmed V and J ends, which lost 4 bases and 7 bases, there was a span of 13 bases. Germline assignment: CDR1 KGHSH and CDR2 LQKENI. The CDR3 runs to 14 residues.

This chain joins TRBV10-3 and TRBJ2-7; 10 bases agree with TRBD2. The CDR3 loop spans 17 amino acids. Germline V gene data show CDR1 as ENHRY and CDR2 as SYGVKD. Trimming cost V 0 bases and J 0 bases; bases outside gene matches: 5. The CDR3 reads CAISESLAGPNSYEQYF. CDR3 in DNA: TGTGCCATCAGTGAGTCACTAGCGGGGCCCAACTCCTACGAGCAGTACTTC.

This chain connects TRBV7-2 to TRBJ2-5, with a possible D match to TRBD1 (5 bases). V was trimmed by 4 bases and J by 4 bases, leaving 16 bases between them. CDR1 and CDR2 (germline): SGHTA, FQGNSA. The CDR3 has 15 residues. The DNA for the CDR3 is TGTGCCAGCAGCTCCTTAGCCAGGGTGGGAGAGACCCAGTACTTC. This translates into CASSSLARVGETQYF.

The chain has TRBV10-3 and TRBJ1-2, with 7 bases aligning to TRBD1. V lost 4 bases and J lost 3; bases outside the gene matches: 5. Per the germline V gene, CDR1 is ENHRY and CDR2 is SYGVKD. The CDR3 is 14 residues long. In nucleotides, the CDR3 is TGTGCCATCAGTGTACAGGGGTATGACTATGGCTACACCTTC. Translation gives CAISVQGYDYGYTF.

The chain is built from TRBV5-5 and TRBJ1-2, with a tentative D call TRBD1 (6 bases). The CDR3 runs 16 residues. V shed 4 bases and J shed 2 bases, with 18 bases lying between them. CDR1 and CDR2 from the germline V gene are SGHKS and YYEKEE (reference sequence). The DNA for the CDR3 is TGTGCCAGCAGCCAACCCGGGGGGGGGCGAAACTATGGCTACACCTTC. Protein product: CASSQPGGGRNYGYTF.